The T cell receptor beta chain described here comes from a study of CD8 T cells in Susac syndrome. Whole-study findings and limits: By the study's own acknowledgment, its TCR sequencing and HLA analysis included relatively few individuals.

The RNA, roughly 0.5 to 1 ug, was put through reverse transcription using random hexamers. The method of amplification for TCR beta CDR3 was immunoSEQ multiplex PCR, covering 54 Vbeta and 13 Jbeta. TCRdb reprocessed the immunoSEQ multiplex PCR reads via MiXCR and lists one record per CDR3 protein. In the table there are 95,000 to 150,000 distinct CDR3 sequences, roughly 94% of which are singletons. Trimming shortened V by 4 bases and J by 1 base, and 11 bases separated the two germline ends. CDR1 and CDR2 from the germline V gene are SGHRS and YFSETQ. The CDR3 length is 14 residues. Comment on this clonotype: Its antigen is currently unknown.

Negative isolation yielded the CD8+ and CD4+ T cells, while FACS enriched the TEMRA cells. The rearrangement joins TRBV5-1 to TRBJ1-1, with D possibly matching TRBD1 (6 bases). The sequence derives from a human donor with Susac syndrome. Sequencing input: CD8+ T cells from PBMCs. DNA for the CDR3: TGCGCCAGCAGCATGGACAGATCGAACACTGAAGCTTTCTTT. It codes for CASSMDRSNTEAFF.